The 3 T cell receptor beta chains below were found in one sample sequenced in a study of sequential checkpoint blockade in melanoma (dated by TCRdb to between 2018 and 2020). The method was the immunoSEQ multiplex PCR assay. Sourced from immuneACCESS, this table was stored by TCRdb with only in-frame sequences that have V and J called. A share of the clones is absent; for the studies checked, an unresolved V gene accounts for under half, and the remainder has no known explanation. This sample comprises around 8,800 clones, around 24% of them detected only once. The ten largest clones add up to about a sixth of the sample. The sample's treatment or condition, from its label and the paper: randomized to nivolumab then ipilimumab (arm A) or the reverse (arm B). The specimen comprised tumor tissue (inferred from file names), sampled from a patient given nivolumab and ipilimumab in sequence. The receptor source for this set is a human donor with melanoma.

The chain uses TRBV15 and TRBJ2-3; 11 bases align to TRBD2. Trimming cost V 5 bases and J 5 bases; bases outside gene matches: 9. CDR3 length: 16 amino acids. Germline V lookup: CDR1 LNHNV, CDR2 YYDKDF (reference sequence). The CDR3 here is CATSRVAGGLGDTQYF. The CDR3 DNA sequence: TGTGCCACCAGCCGAGTAGCGGGAGGGCTGGGAGATACGCAGTATTTT.

This clone was seen a few times. J is TRBJ1-2 and V is TRBV28; D may be TRBD1 (5 bases). Germline-derived CDR1 and CDR2 are MDHEN and SYDVKM. Trimming stripped 4 bases from V and 4 bases from J, with 16 bases between. The CDR3 consists of 15 residues. In DNA, the CDR3 is TGTGCCAGCAGTTCCTCCGGGACGGGAGCCTATGGCTACACCTTC. Amino acids: CASSSSGTGAYGYTF.

This clone was counted only a few times. The V gene is TRBV11-3, the J gene TRBJ2-1; 10 bases line up with TRBD2. V trimming: 6 bases; J trimming: 4 bases; junction bases outside the gene matches: 18. Germline values: CDR1 SGHNT, CDR2 YENEEA. The CDR3 sequence is 19 residues long. Here the CDR3 reads CASSIRLAGPTGPYNEQFF. The CDR3 DNA is TGTGCCAGCAGTATTCGACTAGCGGGTCCCACCGGGCCTTACAATGAGCAGTTCTTC.